This T cell receptor (beta chain) was obtained from a study of T cell responses to AZD1222 COVID-19 vaccine. Study-wide findings and caveats: Donor demographics were predominantly white British with a female majority; clonal diversity may be underestimated.

V lost 5 bases to trimming and J lost 5 bases; unmatched junction nucleotides: 10. Germline loops: CDR1 SGDLS, CDR2 YYNGEE. This CDR3 contains 15 residues. Regarding this clone: Its antigen is still unknown.

Sequenced by immunoSEQ multiplex PCR; TCRdb stores in-frame clones only, minus some. The data show 100,000 or so clones, 85% to 90% seen once. This TCR derives from an adult in good health. The specimen was peripheral blood, collected on day 0 of AZD1222 vaccination. The V gene is TRBV9, the J gene TRBJ2-1; 7 bases line up with TRBD2. The CDR3 loop is CASSVTSGEHNEQFF. The CDR3 nucleotides are TGTGCCAGCAGTGTTACAAGCGGGGAACACAATGAGCAGTTCTTC.